The entry below describes one TCR beta chain. Its antigen is as yet unknown. The data originate from a study of shared clonotypes between healthy human individuals. Overall study context: Per-donor plates numbered three CD4 naive, three CD4 memory, two CD8 naive and one CD8 memory. Study-wide results and limits: Genetic and exposure-history diversity was limited by the small donor number. Researchers sampled blood only, noting tissue repertoires likely differ.

Profiled with immunoSEQ multiplex PCR; TCRdb holds only in-frame clones, not every one. The sample has a few hundred thousand clones, roughly 96% seen once. Naive CD8 cells lacked CD45RO, underwent positive selection for CCR7 and left out terminally differentiated effector memory CD45RA+ cells. There were no recent acute infections or vaccinations among the donors, who were healthy HIV-negative adults. The J segment lost 5 bases and the V segment lost 4 bases, leaving 6 bases of the junction unmatched. Germline assignment: CDR1 SGDLS and CDR2 YYNGEE. The CDR3 runs 16 residues. The receptor comes from a woman aged 25 to 39 in good health. Sequencing input: naive CD8+ T cells sorted from blood. The chain carries TRBV9 and TRBJ2-3, with 14 bases identical to TRBD2. As DNA, the CDR3 is TGTGCCAGCAGCCCGGGACTAGCGGGAGTCAAAGATACGCAGTATTTT. Protein product: CASSPGLAGVKDTQYF.